This T cell receptor (beta chain) was identified in a study of T cell repertoires in cytomegalovirus infection. Study-wide context: Alongside well-studied HLA-B-restricted CMV epitopes, recently identified HLA-C-restricted CMV epitopes were also used. CMV infection together with matching HLA type was indicated by public TCR beta signatures. Study results and limitations: HLA-C-restricted TCR beta clonotypes specific for CMV led the ex vivo response. Carriers of CMV plus the relevant HLA were identified by cumulative public TCR beta family frequency.

Details on this clonotype: Its antigen is not known.

TCRdb called the reads again in MiXCR, with one record for every CDR3 protein. The table lists 900,000 to 950,000 distinct CDR3 sequences, more than 25% of them singletons. The source of this sequence is a human donor in good health (CMV status not recorded). Some clones in this sample may be carry-over from other donors' samples. The specimen comprised cultured CD8+ T cells from PBMCs, sampled from culture after CMV antigen stimulation.

The CDR3 loop reads CALWGGANYGYTF. The CDR3 DNA is TGTGCCCTCTGGGGCGGAGCTAACTATGGCTACACCTTC. This sequence joins TRBV6-1 and TRBJ1-2; D might be TRBD1 (5 bases). CDR1 is MNHNS and CDR2 is SASEGT in the germline V gene. The CDR3 loop spans 13 amino acids. Between the trimmed V and J ends, which lost 11 bases and 0 bases, there was a span of 13 bases.